This TCR beta chain stems from a study of T cell changes during pregnancy in multiple sclerosis (dated 2019 in TCRdb). Background for the entire study: The study examined how the T cell repertoire changed over the course of pregnancy in women with multiple sclerosis.

About this clone: The target of this receptor is not known. One base away there is no much larger clone; base qualities are not given.

Libraries were constructed by the immunoSEQ multiplex PCR assay. The table was pulled from immuneACCESS by TCRdb, which kept in-frame rearrangements only. Such tables lose some clones; where checked, under half of the loss comes from unresolved V genes, and the rest has no known cause. The sample profile shows some 60,000 clones; about 94% of them were found once. 2.8% of the sample lies in the top ten. After removal of 3 bases from V and 2 bases from J, the junction retains 9 bases not matched to a gene. There are 17 amino acids in the CDR3, from cysteine to phenylalanine inclusive. The entry retains the CDR3 DNA only, 51 bases that are in frame from base 1. According to the germline V gene, CDR1 reads MGHRA and CDR2 reads YSYEKL.

The clonotype comes from a female donor in good health, enrolled as a control in a pregnancy study. The material was peripheral blood, obtained in the third trimester of pregnancy. Rearrangement joined TRBV4-1 to TRBJ1-3, with 8 central nucleotides matching TRBD1. The nucleotide sequence reads as follows: TGCGCCAGCAGCCACCGCACGGGACAGGAAACTGGAAACACCATATATTTT. This encodes CASSHRTGQETGNTIYF.